These T cell receptor beta chains were read from a single sample in a study of T cell responses to AZD1222 COVID-19 vaccine. Produced via immunoSEQ multiplex PCR; TCRdb's table is partial and in-frame only. The table records fewer than 130,000 clones, 85% to 95% of them present only once. The material sequenced was peripheral blood, taken on day 0 of AZD1222 vaccination. These receptors all stem from an adult in good health. Each CDR3 is given with its conserved first and last residue. Fields, in order: clone size, J gene, D gene, CDR3 length, V gene, CDR3 protein, CDR3 DNA. A D gene is named only where the DNA matches it firmly. The size field is filled for only some rows; it gives once, few, many or a size class.

clone_size: -
j_call: TRBJ2-7
d_call: TRBD2
cdr3_length: 15
v_call: TRBV27
cdr3_aa: CASSLTGLALYEQYF
cdr3_nt: TGTGCCAGCAGTTTAACCGGACTAGCACTCTACGAGCAGTACTTC

clone_size: -
j_call: TRBJ2-3
d_call: TRBD1
cdr3_length: 16
v_call: TRBV24-1
cdr3_aa: CATSDSTGEGADTQYF
cdr3_nt: TGTGCCACCAGTGACAGTACAGGGGAAGGAGCAGATACGCAGTATTTT

clone_size: -
j_call: TRBJ2-4
d_call: TRBD1
cdr3_length: 20
v_call: TRBV19
cdr3_aa: CASSPIFPGQGILAKNIQYF
cdr3_nt: TGTGCCAGTAGCCCGATATTTCCGGGACAGGGGATACTAGCCAAAAACATTCAGTACTTC

clone_size: -
j_call: TRBJ2-4
d_call: TRBD2
cdr3_length: 19
v_call: TRBV3-1/TRBV3-2
cdr3_aa: CASSQDDLAGGLTKNIQYF
cdr3_nt: TGTGCCAGCAGCCAAGATGACCTAGCGGGGGGCCTGACCAAAAACATTCAGTACTTC

clone_size: -
j_call: TRBJ2-2
d_call: -
cdr3_length: 14
v_call: TRBV27
cdr3_aa: CASRQLQNTGELFF
cdr3_nt: TGTGCCAGCAGACAGCTTCAGAACACCGGGGAGCTGTTTTTT

clone_size: -
j_call: TRBJ1-2
d_call: -
cdr3_length: 13
v_call: TRBV7-2
cdr3_aa: CASSYVRGYGYTF
cdr3_nt: TGTGCCAGCAGCTATGTGAGGGGCTATGGCTACACCTTC

clone_size: -
j_call: TRBJ2-7
d_call: -
cdr3_length: 13
v_call: TRBV5-5
cdr3_aa: CASSPRDSYEQYF
cdr3_nt: TGTGCCAGCAGCCCCAGGGACTCCTACGAGCAGTACTTC

clone_size: -
j_call: TRBJ1-6
d_call: -
cdr3_length: 14
v_call: TRBV10-3
cdr3_aa: CAIRGGALNSPLHF
cdr3_nt: TGTGCCATCAGGGGAGGGGCACTCAATTCACCCCTCCACTTT

clone_size: once
j_call: TRBJ1-1
d_call: -
cdr3_length: 14
v_call: TRBV28
cdr3_aa: CASRTGSIHTEAFF
cdr3_nt: TGTGCCAGCAGAACAGGGTCCATACACACTGAAGCTTTCTTT

clone_size: once
j_call: TRBJ1-4
d_call: TRBD1
cdr3_length: 13
v_call: TRBV24-1
cdr3_aa: CASNRGPGEKLFF
cdr3_nt: TGTGCCAGCAACAGGGGGCCAGGTGAAAAACTGTTTTTT

clone_size: -
j_call: TRBJ1-6
d_call: TRBD1
cdr3_length: 19
v_call: TRBV28
cdr3_aa: CASRPDRPLGSSYNSPLHF
cdr3_nt: TGTGCCAGCAGACCGGACAGGCCTCTGGGTAGCTCCTATAATTCACCCCTCCACTTT

clone_size: -
j_call: TRBJ2-5
d_call: -
cdr3_length: 12
v_call: TRBV11-2
cdr3_aa: CASSLDQGTQYF
cdr3_nt: TGTGCCAGCAGCTTAGATCAGGGGACCCAGTACTTC

clone_size: -
j_call: TRBJ2-7
d_call: -
cdr3_length: 18
v_call: TRBV3-1/TRBV3-2
cdr3_aa: CASSQDRGGPRYSYEQYF
cdr3_nt: TGTGCCAGCAGCCAAGACCGCGGGGGCCCAAGATACTCCTACGAGCAGTACTTC

clone_size: -
j_call: TRBJ2-7
d_call: -
cdr3_length: 13
v_call: TRBV27
cdr3_aa: CASSFQGIYEQYF
cdr3_nt: TGTGCCAGCAGTTTCCAGGGAATCTACGAGCAGTACTTC

clone_size: -
j_call: TRBJ2-7
d_call: -
cdr3_length: 12
v_call: TRBV29-1
cdr3_aa: CSVAVLDYEQYF
cdr3_nt: TGCAGCGTTGCTGTGCTTGACTACGAGCAGTACTTC

clone_size: -
j_call: TRBJ1-6
d_call: -
cdr3_length: 14
v_call: TRBV30
cdr3_aa: CAWSVGAGNSPLHF
cdr3_nt: TGTGCCTGGAGTGTAGGGGCAGGAAACTCACCCCTCCACTTT

clone_size: -
j_call: TRBJ1-5
d_call: -
cdr3_length: 13
v_call: TRBV19
cdr3_aa: CASSDPLWQPQHF
cdr3_nt: -

clone_size: -
j_call: TRBJ1-1
d_call: -
cdr3_length: 14
v_call: TRBV2
cdr3_aa: CASSEAMTGTEAFF
cdr3_nt: TGTGCCAGCAGTGAAGCAATGACGGGCACTGAAGCTTTCTTT

clone_size: -
j_call: TRBJ2-7
d_call: -
cdr3_length: 14
v_call: TRBV10-3
cdr3_aa: CAISESKASAEQYF
cdr3_nt: TGTGCCATCAGTGAGTCGAAGGCTTCGGCTGAGCAGTACTTC

clone_size: -
j_call: TRBJ2-2
d_call: TRBD1
cdr3_length: 17
v_call: TRBV14
cdr3_aa: CASSQEAGGGGTGELFF
cdr3_nt: TGTGCCAGCAGCCAAGAGGCAGGGGGCGGTGGCACCGGGGAGCTGTTTTTT

clone_size: -
j_call: TRBJ2-6
d_call: -
cdr3_length: 15
v_call: TRBV19
cdr3_aa: CASRPMDSGANVLTF
cdr3_nt: TGTGCCAGTAGACCCATGGACTCTGGGGCCAACGTCCTGACTTTC

clone_size: -
j_call: TRBJ1-6
d_call: -
cdr3_length: 14
v_call: TRBV19
cdr3_aa: CASSIEEYNSPLHF
cdr3_nt: TGTGCCAGTAGTATAGAGGAATATAATTCACCCCTCCACTTT

clone_size: -
j_call: TRBJ1-2
d_call: -
cdr3_length: 16
v_call: TRBV19
cdr3_aa: CASSIVLGAANYGYTF
cdr3_nt: TGTGCCAGTAGTATAGTCCTGGGGGCAGCAAACTATGGCTACACCTTC

clone_size: once
j_call: TRBJ2-5
d_call: TRBD2
cdr3_length: 16
v_call: TRBV11-1
cdr3_aa: CASSLLAGGFQETQYF
cdr3_nt: TGTGCCAGCAGCTTACTAGCGGGGGGGTTCCAAGAGACCCAGTACTTC

clone_size: -
j_call: TRBJ2-2
d_call: -
cdr3_length: 15
v_call: TRBV6-5
cdr3_aa: CASSSPLSLPGELFF
cdr3_nt: TGTGCCAGCAGCTCCCCACTCTCCCTACCGGGGGAGCTGTTTTTT

clone_size: -
j_call: TRBJ1-4
d_call: TRBD1
cdr3_length: 14
v_call: TRBV5-6
cdr3_aa: CASSFRDRDEKLFF
cdr3_nt: TGTGCCAGCAGCTTCCGGGACAGGGATGAAAAACTGTTTTTT

clone_size: -
j_call: TRBJ1-6
d_call: -
cdr3_length: 14
v_call: TRBV10-2
cdr3_aa: CASVRQGSNSPLHF
cdr3_nt: TGCGCCAGCGTGAGGCAGGGCAGTAATTCACCCCTCCACTTT

clone_size: -
j_call: TRBJ1-1
d_call: TRBD1
cdr3_length: 15
v_call: TRBV18
cdr3_aa: CASSLLQGPNTEAFF
cdr3_nt: TGTGCCAGCTCACTACTACAGGGGCCGAACACTGAAGCTTTCTTT

clone_size: -
j_call: TRBJ1-4
d_call: -
cdr3_length: 15
v_call: TRBV7-2
cdr3_aa: CASSLEGLPGEKLFF
cdr3_nt: TGTGCCAGCAGCTTAGAAGGCCTCCCAGGGGAAAAACTGTTTTTT

clone_size: -
j_call: TRBJ2-1
d_call: TRBD2
cdr3_length: 17
v_call: TRBV7-9
cdr3_aa: CASSKGLAGTLSDEQFF
cdr3_nt: TGTGCCAGCAGCAAGGGCCTAGCGGGGACCCTATCGGATGAGCAGTTCTTC

clone_size: -
j_call: TRBJ1-5
d_call: -
cdr3_length: 14
v_call: TRBV5-1
cdr3_aa: CASSLAAGHQPQHF
cdr3_nt: TGCGCCAGCAGCTTGGCGGCCGGGCATCAGCCCCAGCATTTT

clone_size: -
j_call: TRBJ1-4
d_call: TRBD1
cdr3_length: 13
v_call: TRBV5-1
cdr3_aa: CASRTGGNEKLFF
cdr3_nt: TGCGCCAGCAGAACAGGGGGGAATGAAAAACTGTTTTTT

clone_size: once
j_call: TRBJ2-5
d_call: TRBD2
cdr3_length: 16
v_call: TRBV7-2
cdr3_aa: CASSPGLAGGTETQYF
cdr3_nt: TGTGCCAGCAGCCCCGGGCTAGCGGGGGGCACCGAGACCCAGTACTTC

clone_size: once
j_call: TRBJ2-7
d_call: -
cdr3_length: 11
v_call: TRBV12-3/TRBV12-4
cdr3_aa: CASSLLYEQYF
cdr3_nt: TGTGCCAGCAGCTTACTCTACGAGCAGTACTTC

clone_size: -
j_call: TRBJ2-5
d_call: -
cdr3_length: 13
v_call: TRBV2
cdr3_aa: CASSEYGRETQYF
cdr3_nt: TGTGCCAGCAGTGAATATGGAAGGGAGACCCAGTACTTC

clone_size: once
j_call: TRBJ2-3
d_call: -
cdr3_length: 14
v_call: TRBV6-5
cdr3_aa: CASSPTSGTDTQYF
cdr3_nt: TGTGCCAGCAGTCCTACGTCAGGGACAGATACGCAGTATTTT